This T cell receptor beta chain was documented in a study of cytomegalovirus exposure and HLA in healthy donors. A multiplex PCR was run with 60 Vbeta primers and 13 Jbeta primers. The method was immunoSEQ multiplex PCR; TCRdb's version includes in-frame clones alone and lacks a portion of them. The sample yields about 110,000 clones, about 78% seen once. The CDR3 length is 14 residues. Germline lookup yields CDR1 LGHNA and CDR2 YSLEER. With V trimmed by 4 bases and J by 3 bases, 4 bases remained unmatched. The sequenced sample consisted of PBMCs. This clonotype was obtained from a man between 25 and 39 years old in good health and CMV-seronegative. The chain carries TRBV4-3 and TRBJ2-7; 9 bases line up with TRBD2. The CDR3 region is CASSRAGGLYEQYF. The CDR3 coding sequence is TGCGCCAGCAGCCGGGCGGGGGGGCTCTACGAGCAGTACTTC.